The clone carrying this TCR beta chain came up a few times. What it binds is not known. The data were taken from a study of identical twins. Regarding the study as a whole: Part of the zero-insertion signal could reflect confounding by invariant MAIT and iNKT cells. Cord blood's abundant beta clonotypes had fewer insertions, unlike memory repertoires.

V lost 5 bases to trimming and J lost 3 bases, with 19 bases between them. CDR3 length: 16 amino acids. Germline assignment: CDR1 SEHNR and CDR2 FQNEAQ (reference sequence). A universal primer binding site was introduced by template switching. The final cDNA contained unique molecular identifiers. TCRdb reprocessed the 5' RACE reads via MiXCR and lists one record per CDR3 protein. The sample carries about 920,000 distinct CDR3 sequences, 9% to 15% recorded once. The same sample was also used in a study of yellow fever vaccine responses in identical twins.

This chain connects TRBV7-9 to TRBJ1-1, with D maybe TRBD1 (5 bases). This clonotype was sampled from a woman between 18 and 29 years old in good health. Sequences were obtained from PBMCs. CDR3 residues: CASSPPGGGMDTEAFF. As DNA, the CDR3 is TGTGCCAGCAGCCCCCCTGGTGGGGGGATGGACACTGAAGCTTTCTTT.